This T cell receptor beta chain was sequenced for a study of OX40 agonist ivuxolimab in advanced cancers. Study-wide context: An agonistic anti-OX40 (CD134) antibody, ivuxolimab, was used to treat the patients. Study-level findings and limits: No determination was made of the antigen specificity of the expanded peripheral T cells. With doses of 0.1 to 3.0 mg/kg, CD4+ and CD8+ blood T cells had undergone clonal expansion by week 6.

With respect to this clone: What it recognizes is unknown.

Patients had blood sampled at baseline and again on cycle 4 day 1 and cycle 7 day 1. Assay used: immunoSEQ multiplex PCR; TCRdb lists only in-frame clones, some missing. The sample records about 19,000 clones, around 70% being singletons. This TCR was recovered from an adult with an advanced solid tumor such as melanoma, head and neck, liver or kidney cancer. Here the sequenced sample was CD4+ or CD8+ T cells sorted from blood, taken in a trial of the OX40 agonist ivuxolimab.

The CDR3, as DNA: TGTGCCAGCAGCTTAGGGAGCTATGGCTACACCTTC. It yields the protein CASSLGSYGYTF. J is TRBJ1-2 and V is TRBV7-2; D remains unclear. Between the trimmed V and J ends, which lost 1 base and 4 bases, there was a span of 4 bases. Germline-derived CDR1 and CDR2 are SGHTA and FQGNSA. The CDR3 spans 12 residues.